What follows is one T cell receptor beta chain and its context. Its cognate antigen is unknown. This sample was taken from a study of cytomegalovirus exposure and HLA in healthy donors. Broader study findings: The listing of 150 to 200 TCR beta chains classed them as cytomegalovirus-associated. Using the classifier, cytomegalovirus status was reportedly diagnosed with high specificity and sensitivity. It was in a later analysis that TCR association rates were seen to vary by HLA locus, highest for DRB1 and lowest for HLA-C.

Donors likely had unrecorded immune exposures despite being nominally healthy when sampled. This PCR relied on a set of 60 Vbeta primers and 13 Jbeta primers. The repertoire was sequenced with immunoSEQ multiplex PCR; TCRdb's copy has only in-frame clones and lacks some. The specimen's table records around 160,000 clones. This CDR3 region has 14 residues. Trimming stripped 0 bases from V and 5 bases from J, with 8 bases between. CDR1 is SGDLS and CDR2 is YYNGEE in the germline V gene. Sequences were obtained from PBMCs. The TCR sequence derives from a woman between 50 and 59 years old in good health and CMV-seronegative. V gene TRBV9 combines with J gene TRBJ1-4, with a possible D match to TRBD1 (5 bases). The CDR3, as DNA: TGTGCCAGCAGCGTAGGGGGGGTAAATGAAAAACTGTTTTTT. Translation gives CASSVGGVNEKLFF.